These 18 T cell receptor beta chains came from one sample sequenced in a study of vaccination and CD4 T cells after COVID-19. The assay that was used to sequence DNA from cultured CD4+ T cells was the Oncomine TCR Beta short-read assay. MiXCR, run by TCRdb on the PCR reads, gives a single entry per CDR3 protein. The sample consists of fewer than 25,000 distinct CDR3 sequences, 38% of them appearing once. Their antigen targets remain unknown. The treatment here: roughly 11-day PBMC culture with coronavirus spike peptide pools or control peptides (ViraFEST assay). The sequencing here drew on CD4+ T cells from blood, cultured in vitro, taken before SARS-CoV-2 vaccination. Every receptor here comes from a human donor who received a COVID-19 vaccine.

This clonotype has a handful of counts. The chain combines TRBV20-1 with TRBJ1-1, with D possibly TRBD1 on 6 matching bases. The germline CDR1 and CDR2 sequences are DFQATT and SNEGSKA (reference sequence). The CDR3 contains 13 residues. Trimming removed 6 bases from V and 6 bases from J, with 17 bases in between. CDR3 bases: TGCAGTGCGGCAGGGGACATGAGTGCTGAAGCTTTCTTT. Its protein is CSAAGDMSAEAFF.

The chain recombines TRBV30 with TRBJ2-2; 8 bases fit TRBD2. J lost 5 bases, V lost 0 bases, and 17 bases had no gene match. Germline V gene data show CDR1 as GTSNPN and CDR2 as SVGIG (reference sequence). The CDR3 totals 19 residues. CDR3 residues: CAWSVLGGLRRGGTGELFF. The DNA for the CDR3 is TGTGCCTGGAGTGTACTCGGGGGCCTTCGACGGGGGGGGACCGGGGAGCTGTTTTTT.

This clonotype showed up just a few times. The CDR3 DNA is TGTGCCAGCAGCTTACCAGCCCCCCCGAACACCATATATTTT. This encodes CASSLPAPPNTIYF. The chain uses TRBV7-2 and TRBJ1-3; D is ambiguous. The CDR3 runs to 14 residues. Trimming took 2 bases from V and 7 from J, leaving 12 bases between them. Germline V gene data show CDR1 as SGHTA and CDR2 as FQGNSA.

The V call is TRBV9, the J call TRBJ1-2; 7 bases are shared with TRBD1. Germline CDR1 reads SGDLS; CDR2 reads YYNGEE. V was clipped by 4 bases and J by 3 bases; unmatched bases: 3. The CDR3 is 13 residues long. CDR3 protein: CASSLTGDYGYTF. The CDR3, as DNA: TGTGCCAGCAGCCTCACAGGGGACTATGGCTACACCTTC.

J is TRBJ2-6 and V is TRBV27, with 9 bases identical to TRBD1. Germline CDR1 is MNHEY and CDR2 is SMNVEV (reference sequence). V lost 0 bases to trimming and J lost 1 base; unmatched junction nucleotides: 1. The CDR3 loop spans 17 amino acids. The CDR3 region is CASSLSQGASGANVLTF. The CDR3 DNA is TGTGCCAGCAGTTTATCACAGGGGGCTTCTGGGGCCAACGTCCTGACTTTC.

V and J are TRBV9 and TRBJ2-3, with TRBD1 as a possible D gene (6 bases). This CDR3 is 15 amino acids long. Per germline, CDR1 SGDLS and CDR2 YYNGEE. V dropped 4 bases and J dropped 2 bases, with 14 bases sitting between them. The CDR3 DNA sequence: TGTGCCAGCAGCTCTCACAGGGCTCCCACAGATACGCAGTATTTT. This encodes CASSSHRAPTDTQYF.

This clonotype has more than one count but fewer than ten. The chain has TRBV19 and TRBJ1-1; no firm D call. The length of the CDR3 is 11 residues. The germline V gene has CDR1 LNHDA and CDR2 SQIVND (reference sequence). V lost 11 bases to trimming and J lost 4 bases, with 11 bases between them. CDR3 region: CAAGRGTEAFF. The CDR3 DNA follows: TGTGCCGCCGGACGTGGCACTGAAGCTTTCTTT.

By proportion, this clonotype is medium-sized. The CDR3 bases are TGTGCCAGCAGCTTTTACCTCATGGCCGCGTGGGAAGCTTTCTTT. Its protein is CASSFYLMAAWEAFF. V and J are TRBV7-2 and TRBJ1-1; D is ambiguous. V was clipped by 3 bases and J by 8 bases, with 19 bases between them. Germline V gives CDR1 SGHTA, CDR2 FQGNSA. The CDR3 extends over 15 amino acids.

This chain uses TRBV2 with TRBJ1-2; weak D call: TRBD1 (5 bases). Deletions cut 6 bases from V and 6 bases from J, with 11 bases between. This CDR3 has 12 residues. Per the germline V gene, CDR1 is SNHLY and CDR2 is FYNNEI. CDR3 bases: TGTGCCAGCAGCGGGACCCGAGATGGCTACACCTTC. Protein: CASSGTRDGYTF.

The V and J genes are TRBV24-1 and TRBJ2-5, with a weak D call TRBD1 (6 bases). The V and J ends lost 7 bases and 2 bases respectively, with 19 bases between them. The length of the CDR3 is 16 residues. Germline V gives CDR1 KGHDR, CDR2 SFDVKD. DNA for the CDR3: TGTGCCACCAGCAAACCGGACAGCGCTACACAAGAGACCCAGTACTTC. Protein sequence: CATSKPDSATQETQYF.

V gene TRBV9 combines with J gene TRBJ1-3, with D hard to call. Germline CDR1 reads SGDLS; CDR2 reads YYNGEE. This CDR3 is 17 amino acids long. V lost 0 bases and J lost 1, with 14 bases in between. CDR3 amino acids: CASSVDPTALSGNTIYF. For the CDR3, the DNA is TGTGCCAGCAGCGTAGATCCGACGGCATTATCTGGAAACACCATATATTTT.

The V call is TRBV12-3 or TRBV12-4, the J call TRBJ1-1; the D gene is possibly TRBD1 (6 bases). The CDR3 has 14 residues. V lost 5 bases to trimming and J lost 6 bases, with 16 bases between them. CDR3 sequence reads: CASSVQSGVAEAFF. The CDR3 region has the DNA TGTGCCAGCAGTGTTCAATCAGGGGTAGCTGAAGCTTTCTTT.

This clonotype was detected only a few times. The genes are TRBV29-1 and TRBJ2-2, with D possibly matching TRBD1 (5 bases). The V end was cut by 4 bases, the J end by 4 bases, with 13 bases between. The CDR3 contains 14 residues. Germline CDR1 SQVTM, CDR2 ANQGSEA. The CDR3 spells CSVGQGGGTGELFF. The CDR3 region has the DNA TGCAGCGTTGGGCAGGGCGGTGGCACCGGGGAGCTGTTTTTT.

The genes are TRBV10-2 and TRBJ2-5, with D possibly TRBD2 on 7 matching bases. Trimming cost V 6 bases and J 2 bases, with 10 bases left between them. The length of the CDR3 is 13 residues. Germline lookup yields CDR1 WSHSY and CDR2 SAAADI. The CDR3 spells CASRRGAQETQYF. Here the CDR3 DNA reads TGCGCCAGCAGACGGGGGGCTCAAGAGACCCAGTACTTC.

This clonotype has only a few counts. V is TRBV20-1 and J is TRBJ1-1; no clear D gene. The germline V gene encodes CDR1 DFQATT and CDR2 SNEGSKA (reference sequence). Trimming took off 6 bases at V and 7 bases at J, with 15 bases between the two ends. This CDR3 has 12 amino acids. The DNA for the CDR3 is TGCAGTGCAACCGGCCGACCCAATGAAGCTTTCTTT. Translated, it gives CSATGRPNEAFF.

In this sample, this clonotype turned up once. This sequence joins TRBV6-1 and TRBJ1-4; TRBD1 might be the D (5 bases). Germline V gives CDR1 MNHNS, CDR2 SASEGT. Trimming removed 3 bases from V and 8 bases from J, with 7 bases in between. The CDR3 runs 12 residues. The CDR3 reads CASSDRDEKLFF. The CDR3 region has the DNA TGTGCCAGCAGTGACCGGGACGAAAAACTGTTTTTT.

This clonotype came up a few times. The gene calls are TRBV27 and TRBJ2-1; 8 bases agree with TRBD2. Germline-derived CDR1 and CDR2 are MNHEY and SMNVEV (reference sequence). V lost 0 bases and J lost 4; bases outside the gene matches: 8. The CDR3 totals 17 residues. The DNA of the CDR3 is TGTGCCAGCAGTTTATCCACAGGGTTAGCGGGATACAATGAGCAGTTCTTC. It codes for CASSLSTGLAGYNEQFF.

This chain joins TRBV19 and TRBJ1-1, with 7 positions matching TRBD1. Per germline, CDR1 LNHDA and CDR2 SQIVND (reference sequence). V shed 7 bases, J shed 1 base, and the junction held 6 bases outside the gene matches. CDR3 length: 14 amino acids. The CDR3 region is CASIPTGKNTEAFF. CDR3 sequence (DNA): TGTGCCAGTATTCCGACAGGGAAGAACACTGAAGCTTTCTTT.